The present TCR beta chain was sequenced within a study of cytomegalovirus exposure and HLA in healthy donors. Findings and limits, study-wide: In the analysis, some V segments, TRBV6-2 and TRBV6-3 included, were excluded as indistinguishable. The study designated roughly 160 TCR beta chains cytomegalovirus-associated.

CDR3 size: 18 residues. Germline-derived CDR1 and CDR2 are SEHNR and FQNEAQ (reference sequence). Remarks on this clone: Its target is unknown. The germline gene is not matched at one end of the junction; a read error may be the cause.

PCR was performed using 60 Vbeta and 13 Jbeta primers. Some clones are missing from TCRdb's copy, which holds only in-frame ones; the method was immunoSEQ multiplex PCR. The repertoire holds 100,000 or so clones, with roughly 76% as singletons. V and J are TRBV7-9 and TRBJ2-3; the match to TRBD2 covers 11 bases. This receptor was taken from a man between 40 and 49 years old in good health and CMV-seronegative. Material for sequencing was PBMCs. CDR3 region: CSSSSMPRLAGSTDTQYF. DNA for the CDR3: TGTTCCAGCAGCTCAATGCCTCGACTAGCGGGGAGCACAGATACGCAGTATTTT.